The sequence of this TCR beta chain was determined in a study of blood T cells in healthy people across ages. Trimming at V came to 6 bases and at J to 2 bases, leaving 7 bases not matched to a gene. CDR1 and CDR2 (germline): MNHEY, SVGAGI. CDR3 size: 14 residues. With a J-beta primer mix and a sample-barcoded 5' primer, a second PCR ran about 7 to 11 cycles. TCRdb passed the 5' RACE reads through MiXCR, listing each CDR3 protein once. The table shows around 1.5 million distinct CDR3 sequences, with about 35% occurring only once. Notes on this clonotype: Its antigen is unknown.

Study results and limitations: The CMV status of each donor remained undetermined, and this could have confounded shifts in expanded clonotypes.

Specimen: blood. This receptor was obtained from a woman aged 25 to 45 in good health. The chain has TRBV6-5 and TRBJ2-7, with TRBD2 matching 7 bases. This CDR3 is CASRASGRTYEQYF. As DNA, the CDR3 is TGTGCCAGCAGAGCTAGCGGACGCACCTACGAGCAGTACTTC.